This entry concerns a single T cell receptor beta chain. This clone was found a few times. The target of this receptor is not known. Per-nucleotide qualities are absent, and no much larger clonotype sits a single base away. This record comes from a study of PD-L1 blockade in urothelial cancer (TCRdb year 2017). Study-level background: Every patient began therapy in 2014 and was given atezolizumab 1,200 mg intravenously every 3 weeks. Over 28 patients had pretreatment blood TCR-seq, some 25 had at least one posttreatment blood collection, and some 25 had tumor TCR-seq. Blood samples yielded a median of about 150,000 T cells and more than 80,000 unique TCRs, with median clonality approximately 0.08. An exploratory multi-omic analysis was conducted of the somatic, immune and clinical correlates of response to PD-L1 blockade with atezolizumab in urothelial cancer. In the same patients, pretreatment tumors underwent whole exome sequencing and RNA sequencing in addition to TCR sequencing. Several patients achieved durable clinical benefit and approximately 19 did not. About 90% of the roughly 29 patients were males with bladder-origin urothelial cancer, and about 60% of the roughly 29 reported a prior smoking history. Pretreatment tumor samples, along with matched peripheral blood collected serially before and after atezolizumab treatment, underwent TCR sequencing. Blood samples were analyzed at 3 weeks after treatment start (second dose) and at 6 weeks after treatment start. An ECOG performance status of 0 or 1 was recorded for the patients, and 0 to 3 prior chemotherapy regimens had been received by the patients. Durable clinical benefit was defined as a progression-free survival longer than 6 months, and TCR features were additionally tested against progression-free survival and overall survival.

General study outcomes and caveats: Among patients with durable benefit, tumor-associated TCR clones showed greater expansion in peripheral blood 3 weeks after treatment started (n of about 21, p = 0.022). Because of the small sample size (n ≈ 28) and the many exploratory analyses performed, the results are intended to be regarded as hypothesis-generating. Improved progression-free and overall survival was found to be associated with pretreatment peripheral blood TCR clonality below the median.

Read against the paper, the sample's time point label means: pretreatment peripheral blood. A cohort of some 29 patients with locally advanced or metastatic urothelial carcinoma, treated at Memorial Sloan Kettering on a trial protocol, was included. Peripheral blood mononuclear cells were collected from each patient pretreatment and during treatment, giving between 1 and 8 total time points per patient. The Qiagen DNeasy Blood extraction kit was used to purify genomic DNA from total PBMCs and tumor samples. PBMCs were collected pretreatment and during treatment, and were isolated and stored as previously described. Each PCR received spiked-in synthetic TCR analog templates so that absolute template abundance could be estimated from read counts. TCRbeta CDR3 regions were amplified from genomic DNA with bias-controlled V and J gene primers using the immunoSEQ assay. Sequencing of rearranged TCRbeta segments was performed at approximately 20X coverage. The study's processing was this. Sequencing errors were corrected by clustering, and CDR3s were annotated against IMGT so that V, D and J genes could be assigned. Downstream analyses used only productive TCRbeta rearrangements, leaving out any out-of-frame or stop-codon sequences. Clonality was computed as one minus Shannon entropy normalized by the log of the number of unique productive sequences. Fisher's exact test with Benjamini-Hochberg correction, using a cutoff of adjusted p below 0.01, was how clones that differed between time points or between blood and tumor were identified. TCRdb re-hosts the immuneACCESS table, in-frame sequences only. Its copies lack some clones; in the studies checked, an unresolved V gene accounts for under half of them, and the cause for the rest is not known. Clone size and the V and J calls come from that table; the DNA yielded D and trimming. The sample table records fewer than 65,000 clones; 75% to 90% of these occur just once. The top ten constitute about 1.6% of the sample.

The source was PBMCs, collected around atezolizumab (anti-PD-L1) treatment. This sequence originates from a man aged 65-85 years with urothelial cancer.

The DNA sequence follows: TGTGCCAGCAGTATCTCGCGAAGCACTGAAGCTTTCTTT. Its translation reads: CASSISRSTEAFF. This chain joins TRBV27 to TRBJ1-1, with the D segment identity uncertain. CDR1 and CDR2 (MNHEY, SMNVEV) derive from the germline V gene (reference sequence). V is clipped by 5 bases and J by 4 bases, and the sequence between their germline boundaries is 11 bases long. The CDR3 spans 13 residues, from the cysteine through the phenylalanine. The entry retains the CDR3 DNA only, 39 bases that are in frame from base 1.